This record concerns one TCR beta chain sequence. The antigen remains unidentified. Germline V CDR1 and CDR2: SGHAT, FQDESV (reference sequence). The CDR3 loop spans 13 amino acids. V was pared by 0 bases and J by 6 bases, with 9 bases between. The study ran its PCR with 60 Vbeta and 13 Jbeta primers. Assay: immunoSEQ multiplex PCR; the TCRdb copy retains only in-frame clones and omits some. In the table there are just over 150,000 clones, around 80% of which are singletons. This sample is part of a study of cytomegalovirus exposure and HLA in healthy donors. Regarding the study as a whole: Cytomegalovirus association was listed for around 180 TCR beta chains. It was assumed in the presence/absence analyses that sequencing depth was roughly uniform across donors.

This receptor was taken from a man aged 50-60 years in good health and CMV-seropositive. What was sequenced was PBMCs. The V and J genes are TRBV11-1 and TRBJ2-7, with TRBD1 as a possible D gene (5 bases). CDR3 bases: TGTGCCAGCAGCTTAGCGGTGGGGCGCGAGCAGTACTTC. This translates into CASSLAVGREQYF. Combining the CDR3 with reference TRBV11-1 and TRBJ2-7 gives the whole variable domain EAEVAQSPRYKITEKSQAVAFWCDPISGHATLYWYRQILGQGPELLVQFQDESVVDDSQLPKDRFSAERLKGVDSTLKIQPAELGDSAMYLCASSLAVGREQYFGPGTRLTVT.